The next 32 T cell receptor beta chains were all read from a single sample in a study of T-cell reconstitution after alpha-beta-depleted transplantation in children. Unique molecular identifiers were incorporated when the TCRbeta library was constructed. TCRdb used MiXCR to reprocess the PCR reads, holding one entry per CDR3 protein. This table holds more than 400,000 distinct CDR3 sequences, about an eighth found once. This specimen consisted of PBMCs, mostly from graft donor cells, obtained 180 days after TCRalphabeta/CD19-depleted stem cell transplant. These TCRs come from a female patient aged 2-9 years who had a stem cell transplant for aplastic anemia, so the T cells may come from the graft donor.

The V call is TRBV18, the J call TRBJ2-5; no definite D call. This CDR3 has 16 amino acids. Germline values: CDR1 KGHSH, CDR2 LQKENI. The V end was cut by 0 bases, the J end by 4 bases, with 15 bases between. The CDR3 DNA follows: TGTGCCAGCTCACCACCGGTCAGCCCCTCGGCAGAGACCCAGTACTTC. Amino acid sequence: CASSPPVSPSAETQYF.

This clonotype was counted a few times. The chain recombines TRBV12-3 or TRBV12-4 with TRBJ2-2, with TRBD1 matching 7 bases. With 7 bases clipped from V and 2 bases from J, the junction kept 10 bases outside the gene matches. The CDR3 has 16 residues. The CDR3 protein is CASNRPGQSNTGELFF. CDR3 sequence (DNA): TGTGCCAGCAACCGACCGGGACAGAGTAACACCGGGGAGCTGTTTTTT.

The chain links TRBV18 to TRBJ1-5, with 8 bases identical to TRBD1. The CDR3 contains 17 residues. Losses at the gene ends were 3 bases for V and 1 base for J; bases not matched to a gene: 8. Germline lookup yields CDR1 KGHSH and CDR2 LQKENI. In DNA, the CDR3 is TGTGCCAGCTCACCTACTTCGACAGGGGCGAGCAATCAGCCCCAGCATTTT. Translated, it gives CASSPTSTGASNQPQHF.

This clonotype was picked up a small number of times. V and J are TRBV5-1 and TRBJ2-7; D not certain. V was clipped by 2 bases and J by 0 bases, with 6 bases between them. Germline CDR1 SGHRS, CDR2 YFSETQ. CDR3 length: 13 residues. The CDR3 nucleotides are TGCGCCAGCAGCTTCTCAATCTCCTACGAGCAGTACTTC. It specifies CASSFSISYEQYF. Full variable domain (outside the CDR3, taken from reference TRBV5-1 and TRBJ2-7): KAGVTQTPRYLIKTRGQQVTLSCSPISGHRSVSWYQQTPGQGLQFLFEYFSETQRNKGNFPGRFSGRQFSNSRSEMNVSTLELGDSALYLCASSFSISYEQYFGPGTRLTVT.

This clonotype was recorded a few times. The rearrangement uses TRBV6-5 and TRBJ2-7, with D possibly being TRBD1 (5 bases). The CDR3 loop spans 14 amino acids. Germline V gene data show CDR1 as MNHEY and CDR2 as SVGAGI. The V and J ends lost 2 bases and 2 bases respectively, with 10 bases between them. The CDR3 nucleotides are TGTGCCAGCAGTTACCCCGGACAAGCCTACGAGCAGTACTTC. Its protein is CASSYPGQAYEQYF.

This clonotype showed up just a few times. V gene TRBV4-1 combines with J gene TRBJ2-7; D call uncertain. The CDR3 extends over 18 amino acids. Germline assignment: CDR1 MGHRA and CDR2 YSYEKL. Trimming took off 0 bases at V and 6 bases at J, with 24 bases between the two ends. CDR3 DNA: TGCGCCAGCAGCCAAGACCCCTGGCCTCCAACCCCCTACGGCGAGCAGTACGTC. As protein: CASSQDPWPPTPYGEQYV.

This clonotype was found a few times. The DNA for the CDR3 is TGCAGTGCCCGAATTGGGGCAGGGGTGGTCAAAAACATTCAGTACTTC. It translates to CSARIGAGVVKNIQYF. The chain has TRBV20-1 and TRBJ2-4; maybe TRBD1 (6 bases). The CDR3 sequence is 16 residues long. Between the trimmed V and J ends, which lost 6 bases and 3 bases, there was a span of 21 bases. In germline, CDR1 is DFQATT, CDR2 SNEGSKA (reference sequence).

V gene TRBV5-5 combines with J gene TRBJ1-4; D unresolved. V shed 1 base and J shed 7 bases, with 2 bases lying between them. Germline V lookup: CDR1 SGHKS, CDR2 YYEKEE (reference sequence). The CDR3 has 11 amino acids. CDR3 sequence reads: CASSLTEKLFF. The CDR3 region has the DNA TGTGCCAGCAGCTTGACTGAAAAACTGTTTTTT.

The chain has TRBV20-1 and TRBJ2-1; 15 nucleotides agree with TRBD2. The CDR3 is 17 residues long. Germline-derived CDR1 and CDR2 are DFQATT and SNEGSKA (reference sequence). Trimming took 5 bases from V and 0 from J; bases not matched to a gene: 5. CDR3 sequence: CSARTSGRDSSYNEQFF. The CDR3 region has the DNA TGCAGTGCTCGGACTAGCGGGAGGGATAGCTCCTACAATGAGCAGTTCTTC.

The V gene is TRBV6-1, the J gene TRBJ2-3; D uncertain. This CDR3 is 13 amino acids long. The V gene lost 5 bases and the J gene lost 6 bases, with 12 bases spanning the gap. Germline V gene data show CDR1 as MNHNS and CDR2 as SASEGT. This chain's CDR3 is CASSPPLLDTQYF. In DNA form, the CDR3 reads TGTGCCAGCAGTCCTCCTCTCTTGGATACGCAGTATTTT.

J is TRBJ2-3 and V is TRBV7-9, with 11 bases fitting TRBD2. Germline V gene data show CDR1 as SEHNR and CDR2 as FQNEAQ (reference sequence). J was trimmed by 2 bases and V by 5 bases; bases with no gene match: 6. The CDR3 loop spans 16 amino acids. The CDR3 sequence is CASSPLAGDVTDTQYF. The DNA for the CDR3 is TGTGCCAGCAGCCCACTAGCGGGAGACGTCACAGATACGCAGTATTTT. Filled out from reference TRBV7-9 and TRBJ2-3, the complete variable domain reads DTGVSQNPRHKITKRGQNVTFRCDPISEHNRLYWYRQTLGQGPEFLTYFQNEAQLEKSRLLSDRFSAERPKGSFSTLEIQRTEQGDSAMYLCASSPLAGDVTDTQYFGPGTRLTVL.

This clonotype was counted ten times or more. The J gene is TRBJ2-7, the V gene TRBV5-1; TRBD2 matches at 12 bases. The V gene's germline CDR1 is SGHRS and CDR2 YFSETQ. This CDR3 contains 15 residues. The ends lost 0 bases at V and 3 bases at J; junction bases unmatched: 1. Here the CDR3 reads CASSLGLAGVYEQYF. In DNA form, the CDR3 reads TGCGCCAGCAGCTTGGGACTAGCGGGAGTCTACGAGCAGTACTTC.

This clonotype was picked up a small number of times. The rearrangement uses TRBV29-1 and TRBJ2-3, with TRBD2 matching over 7 bases. Germline values: CDR1 SQVTM, CDR2 ANQGSEA. V was clipped by 8 bases and J by 0 bases; unmatched bases: 8. The CDR3 spans 14 residues. The CDR3 nucleotides are TGCAGCTGGACGAGAGCGGGGAGCACAGATACGCAGTATTTT. Translated, it gives CSWTRAGSTDTQYF.

V gene TRBV7-2 combines with J gene TRBJ2-6, with 7 bases aligning to TRBD1. CDR3 size: 17 residues. V lost 6 bases, J lost 0 bases, and 8 bases stayed unmatched. From germline, CDR1 is SGHTA and CDR2 FQGNSA. CDR3 region: CASRRDSLFSGANVLTF. The CDR3 DNA follows: TGTGCCAGCAGAAGGGACAGCCTATTCTCTGGGGCCAACGTCCTGACTTTC.

Ten or more counts support this clonotype. At one end the junction does not follow the germline gene, possibly because of a read error. The rearrangement joins TRBV5-1 to TRBJ2-1, with D tentatively TRBD2 (5 bases). CDR3 length equals 11 residues. The germline gives CDR1 SGHRS, CDR2 YFSETQ. The CDR3 spells CASSSRDEQFF. The CDR3 DNA is TGTGCCAGCAGTTCGAGGGATGAGCAGTTCTTC.

This clonotype occurred many times. The chain carries TRBV5-5 and TRBJ2-5; a weak D match, TRBD2 (6 bases). The CDR3 is made up of 14 amino acids. Germline CDR1 and CDR2: SGHKS and YYEKEE (reference sequence). V lost 4 bases and J lost 4, with 14 bases in between. The CDR3 DNA reads as TGTGCCAGCAGCCCGAGAGGAGGGCGAGAGACCCAGTACTTC. Translated, it gives CASSPRGGRETQYF.

This clonotype has a handful of counts. The V call is TRBV15, the J call TRBJ2-3; 8 bases agree with TRBD2. This CDR3 contains 16 residues. Germline lookup yields CDR1 LNHNV and CDR2 YYDKDF (reference sequence). V gave up 6 bases and J gave up 2 bases; unmatched junction bases: 10. In DNA, the CDR3 is TGTGCCACCAGAGTAACTAGCGGAACCCCCACAGATACGCAGTATTTT. Its translation is CATRVTSGTPTDTQYF. Drawing the rest from reference TRBV15 and TRBJ2-3, the complete variable domain is DAMVIQNPRYQVTQFGKPVTLSCSQTLNHNVMYWYQQKSSQAPKLLFHYYDKDFNNEADTPDNFQSRRPNTSFCFLDIRSPGLGDTAMYLCATRVTSGTPTDTQYFGPGTRLTVL.

This clonotype occurred a few times. The rearrangement uses TRBV7-9 and TRBJ2-7; no firm D call. Trimming removed 3 bases from V and 2 bases from J, with 11 bases in between. The CDR3 is made up of 14 amino acids. The germline gives CDR1 SEHNR, CDR2 FQNEAQ (reference sequence). The CDR3 nucleotides are TGTGCCAGCAGCTTTGTAGACAACACCTACGAGCAGTACTTC. Amino acids: CASSFVDNTYEQYF. The full variable domain, its missing parts supplied by reference TRBV7-9 and TRBJ2-7, is DTGVSQNPRHKITKRGQNVTFRCDPISEHNRLYWYRQTLGQGPEFLTYFQNEAQLEKSRLLSDRFSAERPKGSFSTLEIQRTEQGDSAMYLCASSFVDNTYEQYFGPGTRLTVT.

The chain is built from TRBV6-5 and TRBJ1-1; unclear D gene. Germline CDR1 MNHEY, CDR2 SVGAGI. The CDR3 is 11 amino acids. Trimming shortened V by 7 bases and J by 5 bases, and 8 bases separated the two germline ends. The chain's CDR3 is CASTTETEAFF. The DNA of the CDR3 is TGTGCCAGCACCACGGAGACTGAAGCTTTCTTT.

The chain couples TRBV30 to TRBJ2-1; TRBD2 matches 7 bases. The CDR3 spans 13 residues. Looked up from germline, CDR1 is GTSNPN and CDR2 is SVGIG (reference sequence). J gave up 7 bases and V 2 bases, and 5 bases lay outside the gene matches. For the CDR3, the DNA is TGTGCCTGGAGTTTCTGGGGGGGGAATGAGCAGTTCTTC. This encodes CAWSFWGGNEQFF.

The chain is built from TRBV12-3 or TRBV12-4 and TRBJ1-2, with TRBD1 as a possible D gene (6 bases). The CDR3 runs 12 residues. V lost 7 bases to trimming and J lost 4 bases, with 10 bases between them. This CDR3 is CASTLGAYGYTF. CDR3 nucleotides: TGTGCCAGCACCTTGGGGGCCTATGGCTACACCTTC.

The J gene is TRBJ2-2, the V gene TRBV12-3 or TRBV12-4, with no clear D. This CDR3 is built from 15 residues. V was pared by 6 bases and J by 4 bases, with 15 bases between. In nucleotides, the CDR3 is TGTGCCAGCAGACCATCTACCACCGGCACCGGGGAGCTGTTTTTT. Residues: CASRPSTTGTGELFF.

The sample holds many counts of this clonotype. V gene TRBV12-3 or TRBV12-4 combines with J gene TRBJ2-5; 8 nucleotides match TRBD2. V shed 9 bases and J 3 bases; nucleotides not matched to a gene: 3. The CDR3 extends over 12 amino acids. The CDR3 loop reads CASRRGEETQYF. The DNA for the CDR3 is TGTGCCAGTCGGCGGGGGGAAGAGACCCAGTACTTC.

This clonotype was counted a few times. The chain recombines TRBV28 with TRBJ2-1, with 7 bases matching TRBD2. The V segment lost 4 bases and the J segment 7 bases; nucleotides outside the gene matches: 4. Germline V gene sequence: CDR1 MDHEN, CDR2 SYDVKM. This CDR3 comprises 13 residues. The CDR3 region is CASSYGGGNEQFF. The CDR3, as DNA: TGTGCCAGCAGTTACGGGGGAGGGAATGAGCAGTTCTTC.

The chain uses TRBV7-8 and TRBJ2-3; the D is unclear. This CDR3 is built from 12 residues. Per the germline V gene, CDR1 is SGHVS and CDR2 is FQNEAQ. V was shortened by 5 bases and J by 7 bases, with 10 bases between the two germline ends. The CDR3 sequence is CASSPTGYTQYF. CDR3 sequence (DNA): TGTGCCAGCAGCCCGACTGGCTATACGCAGTATTTT.

The V gene is TRBV20-1, the J gene TRBJ1-6, with TRBD1 as a possible D gene (5 bases). The germline V gene has CDR1 DFQATT and CDR2 SNEGSKA (reference sequence). This CDR3 contains 13 residues. V dropped 5 bases and J dropped 10 bases, with 15 bases sitting between them. The chain's CDR3 is CSAPGQGRSPLHF. The CDR3 DNA is TGCAGTGCTCCGGGGCAGGGTCGGTCACCCCTCCACTTT.

The table lists this clonotype with many counts. The chain joins TRBV12-3 or TRBV12-4 to TRBJ2-3; TRBD2 matches 9 bases. The V segment lost 3 bases and the J segment 2 bases; nucleotides outside the gene matches: 9. This CDR3 has 17 amino acids. DNA of the CDR3: TGTGCCAGCAGTTTCGGGGGACTAGCCCCATCCACAGATACGCAGTATTTT. Translated: CASSFGGLAPSTDTQYF.

This clonotype has a handful of counts. Here the CDR3 reads CASSLEWGGTEAFF. The DNA of the CDR3 is TGTGCCAGCAGCTTAGAGTGGGGGGGCACTGAAGCTTTCTTT. V gene TRBV7-6 combines with J gene TRBJ1-1; a weak D match, TRBD1 (5 bases). Trimming shortened V by 1 base and J by 4 bases, and 10 bases separated the two germline ends. This CDR3 comprises 14 residues. CDR1 is SGHVS and CDR2 is FNYEAQ in the germline V gene.

This clonotype was counted only a few times. J is TRBJ2-1 and V is TRBV12-3 or TRBV12-4; possibly TRBD2 for D (6 bases). CDR3 length equals 12 residues. Between the trimmed V and J ends, which lost 7 bases and 6 bases, there was a span of 10 bases. CDR3 coding DNA: TGTGCCAGCACAGGGAGGCCCAATGAGCAGTTCTTC. This encodes CASTGRPNEQFF.

This clonotype has just a few counts. V usage is TRBV7-8 and J usage is TRBJ2-7, with D unresolved. The CDR3 extends over 12 amino acids. Germline CDR1 and CDR2: SGHVS and FQNEAQ. V dropped 5 bases and J dropped 6 bases, with 11 bases sitting between them. The CDR3 DNA is TGTGCCAGCAGCCCCGGGTCGTCCGAGCAGTACGTC. It encodes CASSPGSSEQYV.

The chain's CDR3 is CASSRRYNEQFF. The CDR3 nucleotides read TGTGCCAGCAGTAGAAGGTACAATGAGCAGTTCTTC. The chain recombines TRBV6-2 or TRBV6-3 with TRBJ2-1; D gene unclear. The germline gives CDR1 MNHEY, CDR2 SVGEGT. Trimming removed 5 bases from V and 4 bases from J, with 6 bases in between. The CDR3 is made up of 12 amino acids.

The table lists this clonotype with a few counts. The chain is built from TRBV6-6 and TRBJ2-7; D remains ambiguous. Germline CDR1 MNHNY, CDR2 SVGAGI (reference sequence). Between the trimmed V and J ends, which lost 2 bases and 4 bases, there was a span of 6 bases. The CDR3 totals 12 residues. The CDR3 here is CASSYAGYEQYF. The CDR3 DNA reads TGTGCCAGCAGTTACGCAGGTTACGAGCAGTACTTC.